This TCR beta chain was observed in a study of shared clonotypes between healthy human individuals (dated by TCRdb to 2020 to 2021). About the investigation overall: The cohort included three men and a couple of women between 18 and 49 years of age. For each donor, CD4 naive and CD4 memory were each given three plates, CD8 naive was given two plates, and CD8 memory was given one plate. Blood TCR repertoires of about five healthy adults were deeply sequenced to estimate repertoire size and the extent of clonotype sharing between individuals. Libraries were prepared and TCR repertoires were sequenced by different laboratories using diverse techniques, in order to increase sequencing depth and limit assay-specific biases. Leukapheresis yielded between about 0.85 and 9 billion PBMCs per donor.

Using the deep immunoSEQ assay, TCR CDR3 regions were amplified from genomic DNA by multiplex PCR. Extracted genomic DNA from each cell subset was spread evenly across all wells of several immunoSEQ 96-well plates, with each plate serving as a replicate. For sorted subsets, about 200 ng genomic DNA, equal to about 30,000 T cell genomes, was loaded into each replicate PCR. The purified libraries were quantified using a Qubit 3.0 fluorometer, sized with a Bioanalyzer 2100, and then quantified again using the KAPA Library Quantification kit. Each immunoSEQ 96-well plate was sequenced on its own single-read 150-cycle Illumina NextSeq 550 flow cell. On the authors' methods: Because only junctional sequences without quality scores were contained in the immunoSEQ output, filtering matching that applied to full-length reads could not be performed. To assign V/J genes and CDR3, sequences were annotated against IMGT germline references using PyIR, a Python wrapper for IgBLAST v1.9. Reads were removed for weak V/J assignments (E-value above 1e-6), missing CDR3, stop codons, out-of-frame junctions, or ambiguous translated residues. V3J clonotypes were defined as sequences sharing the same inferred V gene, J gene, and CDR3 amino acid sequence. Percentage overlap between repertoires was calculated by dividing the number of shared unique clonotypes by the size of the smaller repertoire. Richness of each repertoire was evaluated using RTK rarefaction, the Chao1 estimator, and Recon v2.1 estimates of unobserved clonotypes. Generation probabilities were computed with OLGA for all TCRbeta clonotypes obtained by the gDNA method from several donors. TCRdb mirrors the immuneACCESS table, restricted to in-frame sequences. Some clones are absent from its copies; in checked studies, under half trace to an unresolved V gene, and the reason for the others is unknown. That table gives V, J and clone size, and the DNA gave D and trimming. In all, the sample holds some 2,500,000 clones, and approximately 90% of those were seen once. 0.37% of the sample belongs to the ten largest clones.

From a lookup of the germline V gene (reference sequence), CDR1 and CDR2 are LNHDA and SQIVND. Trimming takes 1 base off V and 3 bases off J; junction bases not matched to a gene: 10. Taken from cysteine to phenylalanine, the CDR3 has 19 residues. Left in the record is the CDR3 DNA by itself, 57 bases read in frame from the first base. In this sample, this clone turned up once. Its antigen is unknown. Nothing much larger sits one base from this clone, and base qualities are not available. Beyond this particular receptor, the publication reports: Sampling was restricted to blood, and TCR repertoires in tissues likely differ from the TCR repertoires found in blood. Rarefaction of sorted-subset datasets indicated incomplete sequencing despite the large sequencing depth. Pairwise subsampling indicated that sequencing depth was expected to affect the degree of clonotype sharing among donors. The small number of donors limited the genetic and exposure-history diversity represented. Clonotypes shared by all four sorted-subset donors showed higher generation probabilities than non-shared clonotypes. Naive subsets generally had larger estimated clonotype richness than memory subsets did. Sharing across a few donors was observed for 5% to 6.5% of naive CD4, 3% to 3.5% of naive CD8, about 2.3% of memory CD4, and roughly 0.4% of memory CD8 clonotypes.

The donors were healthy, HIV-negative adults who had no recently reported acute infections or vaccinations. Every donor was a Caucasian adult living in Nashville, Tennessee, USA. CD4+ T cells were enriched through magnetic negative selection, after which naive cells were positively selected on CD45RA and the remaining negative fraction served as the memory subset. Blood was obtained by leukapheresis, after which PBMCs were separated by Ficoll-Histopaque density gradient centrifugation and cryopreserved in liquid nitrogen vapor phase. Analytical flow cytometry was used to check the purity and quantity of each magnetically sorted T cell population. From each sorted fraction, genomic DNA was isolated and quantified by UV absorbance on a Nanodrop 2000c.

This TCR was recovered from a man younger than 35 in good health. Some clones in this sample may be carry-over from other donors' samples. In this chain, TRBV19 is recombined with TRBJ2-7; TRBD2 agrees with 15 junctional bases. Material for sequencing was naive CD4+ T cells from PBMCs. The cell subset or site tag for this specimen amounts to: CD45RA+ positively selected. The CDR3 loop reads CASSIAPGLAGGDNYEQYF. The base sequence is TGTGCCAGTAGTATAGCCCCCGGACTAGCGGGAGGGGATAACTACGAGCAGTACTTC. Here the CDR3 is joined to the reference TRBV19 and TRBJ2-7 genes, and the full variable domain is: DGGITQSPKYLFRKEGQNVTLSCEQNLNHDAMYWYRQDPGQGLRLIYYSQIVNDFQKGDIAEGYSVSREKKESFPLTVTSAQKNPTAFYLCASSIAPGLAGGDNYEQYFGPGTRLTVT.